These 32 T cell receptor beta chains were sequenced from one sample in a study of glioma-infiltrating T cells. The iRepertoire nested amplicon-rescue multiplex PCR amplified TCR alpha and beta CDR3s from RNA. In TCRdb, the multiplex PCR reads were re-called with MiXCR into one record per CDR3 protein. This table has roughly 350,000 distinct CDR3 sequences, 41% appearing once. The sample taken for sequencing was glioma tissue, nonneoplastic brain tissue, or PBMCs (not recorded which). The origin of the receptors is a human donor with low-grade glioma or glioblastoma, undergoing nonglioma brain surgery, or in good health (not recorded which).

Comment on this clonotype: At one of its ends the junction is not consistent with the germline gene, which may arise from a read error. The chain couples TRBV5-4 to TRBJ1-6, with TRBD1 matching over 7 bases. The germline CDR1 and CDR2 sequences are SGHNT and YYREEE (reference sequence). This CDR3 has 15 amino acids. The CDR3 reads CASSQSGQDNSPLHF. The CDR3 coding sequence is TGCGCCAGCAGCCAATCCGGACAGGATAATTCACCCCTCCACTTT.

The chain couples TRBV20-1 to TRBJ2-4; TRBD2 is a possible D gene (6 bases). The germline V and J ends were trimmed by 1 base and 1 base, with 11 bases remaining between them. CDR1 and CDR2 from the germline V gene are DFQATT and SNEGSKA (reference sequence). The CDR3 covers 15 residues. Here the CDR3 reads CSARGARGAKNIQYF. The DNA for the CDR3 is TGCAGTGCTAGAGGGGCCCGGGGGGCCAAAAACATTCAGTACTTC.

This clonotype was counted only a few times. Compared with germline, one end of the junction differs, possibly owing to a read error. The rearrangement links TRBV6-1 to TRBJ2-7, with D possibly matching TRBD1 (5 bases). Germline V gene sequence: CDR1 MNHNS, CDR2 SASEGT. The CDR3 consists of 12 residues. The CDR3 loop reads CACRQTVPEQYF. For the CDR3, the DNA is TGTGCCTGCAGGCAGACAGTTCCCGAGCAGTACTTC.

The rearrangement links TRBV6-2 or TRBV6-3 to TRBJ2-7; D not certain. Germline lookup yields CDR1 MNHEY and CDR2 SVGEGT. V gave up 4 bases and J gave up 2 bases, with 15 bases separating them. The CDR3 spans 15 residues. In nucleotides, the CDR3 is TGTGCCAGCAGTTCCCCCAATTATGGGGCCTACGAGCAGTACTTC. Protein product: CASSSPNYGAYEQYF.

The chain is built from TRBV28 and TRBJ2-2, with 7 nucleotides matching TRBD2. The CDR3 runs 15 residues. Per the germline V gene, CDR1 is MDHEN and CDR2 is SYDVKM. V trimming: 5 bases; J trimming: 5 bases; junction bases outside the gene matches: 8. The CDR3: CASSRRRGGTGELFF. Here the CDR3 DNA reads TGTGCCAGCAGTAGACGACGGGGAGGGACCGGGGAGCTGTTTTTT.

The CDR3 protein is CASSYPGEGYEQYF. The DNA of the CDR3 is TGTGCCAGCAGTTACCCCGGGGAGGGTTACGAGCAGTACTTC. This rearrangement joins TRBV6-5 to TRBJ2-7; 7 nucleotides match TRBD2. V shed 2 bases and J 4 bases; nucleotides not matched to a gene: 5. Germline V lookup: CDR1 MNHEY, CDR2 SVGAGI. This CDR3 has 14 residues.

The rearrangement uses TRBV20-1 and TRBJ2-1, with D possibly matching TRBD2 (6 bases). CDR1 and CDR2 from the germline V gene are DFQATT and SNEGSKA (reference sequence). This CDR3 contains 15 residues. The V and J ends lost 4 bases and 4 bases respectively, with 17 bases between them. For the CDR3, the DNA is TGCAGTGCTAAGGCTAGGAGGAGGGGATACAATGAGCAGTTCTTC. This translates into CSAKARRRGYNEQFF.

Many counts were recorded for this clonotype. This chain joins TRBV7-6 and TRBJ2-7; TRBD2 matches 7 bases. This CDR3 has 15 residues. Germline lookup yields CDR1 SGHVS and CDR2 FNYEAQ. V lost 8 bases and J lost 2; bases outside the gene matches: 12. The CDR3 nucleotides are TGTGCCAGCGGTCTTACGGCGGGAGCGCCCTACGAGCAGTACTTC. This translates into CASGLTAGAPYEQYF.

V is TRBV7-8 and J is TRBJ1-3; D is uncertain. V was pared by 0 bases and J by 0 bases, with 3 bases between. Germline CDR1 reads SGHVS; CDR2 reads FQNEAQ. The CDR3 spans 14 residues. CDR3 amino acids: CASSLAVSGNTIYF. The CDR3 nucleotides are TGTGCCAGCAGCTTAGCGGTCTCTGGAAACACCATATATTTT.

The CDR3 DNA sequence: TGTGCCAGCAGTCCAACCACACCTGGGGCTAATGAGCAGTTCTTC. This encodes CASSPTTPGANEQFF. The chain uses TRBV28 and TRBJ2-1, with a tentative D call TRBD1 (5 bases). The germline V gene encodes CDR1 MDHEN and CDR2 SYDVKM. The CDR3 runs to 15 residues. V gave up 5 bases and J gave up 7 bases, with 18 bases separating them.

The V and J genes are TRBV7-9 and TRBJ2-1, with 7 nucleotides matching TRBD1. Germline values: CDR1 SEHNR, CDR2 FQNEAQ (reference sequence). This CDR3 has 16 residues. The junction had 13 bases not matched to a gene; V was cut back by 5 bases and J by 6 bases. CDR3 in amino acids: CASSPRGQYGINEQFF. The CDR3 DNA reads as TGTGCCAGCAGCCCCCGGGGACAGTATGGAATCAATGAGCAGTTCTTC.

This sequence joins TRBV3-1 and TRBJ2-6; D gene ambiguous. Trimming cost V 5 bases and J 7 bases, with 15 bases left between them. The CDR3 has 15 amino acids. Germline CDR1 and CDR2: LGHDT and YNNKEL (reference sequence). CDR3 nucleotides: TGTGCCAGCAGCTCAGAGCGAACCACTGCCAACGTCCTGACTTTC. Its translation is CASSSERTTANVLTF.

The rearrangement uses TRBV4-3 and TRBJ2-7; D is unclear. Trimming left V 1 base short and J 6 bases short, with 10 bases between. From germline, CDR1 is LGHNA and CDR2 YSLEER. The CDR3 runs 13 residues. This chain's CDR3 is CASSQAPGVEQYF. The CDR3 DNA follows: TGCGCCAGCAGCCAAGCCCCTGGGGTCGAGCAGTACTTC.

This chain links TRBV7-3 with TRBJ1-1, with D possibly being TRBD1 (5 bases). Germline values: CDR1 SGHTA, CDR2 FQGTGA. This CDR3 has 14 amino acids. With 2 bases removed from V and 7 bases from J, the gap between germline ends came to 14 bases. The CDR3 region has the DNA TGTGCCAGCAGCTTAGGGGCCGGGAACGATGAAGCTTTCTTT. Amino acid sequence: CASSLGAGNDEAFF. Full variable domain (remainder filled in from reference TRBV7-3 and TRBJ1-1): GAGVSQTPSNKVTEKGKYVELRCDPISGHTALYWYRQSLGQGPEFLIYFQGTGAADDSGLPNDRFFAVRPEGSVSTLKIQRTERGDSAVYLCASSLGAGNDEAFFGQGTRLTVV.

This chain links TRBV12-3 or TRBV12-4 with TRBJ1-1; 7 bases line up with TRBD1. The ends lost 7 bases at V and 1 base at J; junction bases unmatched: 6. The CDR3 length is 14 residues. The CDR3 nucleotides read TGTGCCAGCATTATGGACAGGAAGAACACTGAAGCTTTCTTT. Translated, it gives CASIMDRKNTEAFF.

The V call is TRBV7-2, the J call TRBJ2-1; D gene uncertain. V gave up 2 bases and J gave up 6 bases, with 8 bases separating them. The length of the CDR3 is 13 residues. Germline V gene lookup returns CDR1 SGHTA and CDR2 FQGNSA. The CDR3 protein is CASSLSEFNEQFF. The CDR3 DNA sequence: TGTGCCAGCAGCTTATCGGAGTTCAATGAGCAGTTCTTC.

For this clonotype: This may come from a read error, since a much larger clone is one base off. V is TRBV6-5 and J is TRBJ2-1; 12 nucleotides line up with TRBD2. The CDR3 is made up of 20 amino acids. Looked up from germline, CDR1 is MNHEY and CDR2 is SVGAGI. CDR3 sequence: CASSYSAGLAGKPSYIEQFF. The DNA of the CDR3 is TGTGCCAGCAGTTACTCGGCCGGACTAGCGGGGAAACCCTCCTACATTGAGCAGTTCTTC.

The V gene is TRBV20-1, the J gene TRBJ2-1, with 8 bases lining up with TRBD2. The CDR3 loop spans 14 amino acids. Per germline, CDR1 DFQATT and CDR2 SNEGSKA (reference sequence). With 4 bases clipped from V and 6 bases from J, the junction kept 8 bases outside the gene matches. The CDR3 DNA reads as TGCAGTGCTATACTAGCGGAGGCGGGCAATGAGCAGTTCTTC. This translates into CSAILAEAGNEQFF.

The table lists this clonotype with many counts. The rearrangement links TRBV6-1 to TRBJ2-7, with D unresolved. Trimming took 6 bases from V and 6 from J, leaving 9 bases between them. CDR1 MNHNS and CDR2 SASEGT come from the germline V gene. This CDR3 has 11 residues. This CDR3 reads CASSPGGEQYF. In DNA, the CDR3 is TGTGCCAGCAGCCCTGGTGGCGAGCAGTACTTC.

The chain carries TRBV7-9 and TRBJ2-4; maybe TRBD2 (6 bases). The CDR3 spans 14 residues. V was pared by 5 bases and J by 6 bases, with 14 bases between. Germline-derived CDR1 and CDR2 are SEHNR and FQNEAQ (reference sequence). The CDR3 DNA reads TGTGCCAGCAGCCTTACTAGCCAGGGAAACATTCAGTACTTC. It encodes CASSLTSQGNIQYF.

Remarks on this clonotype: Its ends do not fully match the called genes, so a read error is possible. The chain employs TRBV27 and TRBJ2-1, with 10 positions matching TRBD2. This CDR3 has 15 amino acids. Germline CDR1 is MNHEY and CDR2 is SMNVEV (reference sequence). CDR3 bases: TGTGCCAGCAATTTAGCGGGAGGAGCGGCCAATGAGCAGTTCTTC. This sequence encodes CASNLAGGAANEQFF.

The rearrangement joins TRBV20-1 to TRBJ1-5; D remains unclear. The CDR3 has 16 amino acids. In germline, CDR1 is DFQATT, CDR2 SNEGSKA (reference sequence). The V and J ends lost 2 bases and 1 base respectively, with 15 bases between them. The DNA for the CDR3 is TGCAGTGCTAGAATTGGTGGAGGGAGGAGCAATCAGCCCCAGCATTTT. The encoded protein is CSARIGGGRSNQPQHF.

This chain connects TRBV4-1 to TRBJ2-1; 10 bases are a match to TRBD2. Looked up from germline, CDR1 is MGHRA and CDR2 is YSYEKL. CDR3 length: 16 amino acids. V shed 0 bases and J 10 bases; nucleotides not matched to a gene: 9. This chain's CDR3 is CASSQDLSGRAYEQFF. Written as DNA, the CDR3 is TGCGCCAGCAGCCAAGATCTCAGCGGGAGGGCCTACGAGCAGTTCTTC.

This clonotype was seen repeatedly, ten times or more. This chain links TRBV6-1 with TRBJ2-3; 11 nucleotides line up with TRBD2. The CDR3 is 16 amino acids. J gave up 2 bases and V 5 bases, and 6 bases lay outside the gene matches. Germline V gives CDR1 MNHNS, CDR2 SASEGT. This CDR3 reads CASSFQLAGDTDTQYF. DNA for the CDR3: TGTGCCAGCAGTTTCCAACTAGCGGGAGACACAGATACGCAGTATTTT.

This clonotype was counted ten times or more. J is TRBJ2-7 and V is TRBV6-1, with 11 bases fitting TRBD1. Germline V gene data show CDR1 as MNHNS and CDR2 as SASEGT. The CDR3 loop spans 16 amino acids. V was clipped by 5 bases and J by 7 bases; unmatched bases: 13. CDR3: CASSSVDRGPLREQYF. DNA for the CDR3: TGTGCCAGCAGTTCAGTGGACAGGGGGCCTCTGAGGGAGCAGTACTTC.

This clonotype was detected only a few times. The chain carries TRBV19 and TRBJ1-1; D possibly corresponds to TRBD1 (5 bases). The CDR3 spans 17 residues. Germline lookup yields CDR1 LNHDA and CDR2 SQIVND (reference sequence). Trimming pared 3 bases from V and 1 base from J, leaving 18 bases between. The CDR3 protein is CASSIDFGRGWNTEAFF. The DNA of the CDR3 is TGTGCCAGTAGTATTGATTTCGGGAGGGGATGGAACACTGAAGCTTTCTTT.

This clonotype was recorded at least ten times. This chain uses TRBV20-1 with TRBJ1-1, with D possibly TRBD1 on 6 matching bases. The CDR3 is 13 residues long. Germline values: CDR1 DFQATT, CDR2 SNEGSKA (reference sequence). V was cut by 6 bases and J by 5 bases, with 16 bases left in between. In nucleotides, the CDR3 is TGCAGTGCCCGGAAAGGACAGACTACTGAAGCTTTCTTT. Translating gives CSARKGQTTEAFF.

There are many counts of this clonotype. The V and J genes are TRBV19 and TRBJ1-1, with D unresolved. Germline CDR1 and CDR2: LNHDA and SQIVND (reference sequence). The CDR3 runs 16 residues. Trimming pared 2 bases from V and 0 bases from J, leaving 13 bases between. The CDR3 DNA follows: TGTGCCAGTAGTATATTCTCTCGGGGTGTGAACACTGAAGCTTTCTTT. Amino acid sequence: CASSIFSRGVNTEAFF.

The CDR3 is CASRGAGSRPGELFF. The CDR3 DNA follows: TGTGCCAGCAGGGGAGCGGGATCCCGCCCCGGGGAGCTGTTTTTT. V is TRBV28 and J is TRBJ2-2; TRBD2 agrees at 7 bases. The CDR3 has 15 residues. The V and J ends lost 6 bases and 6 bases, in that order; junction bases with no gene match: 10. Germline values: CDR1 MDHEN, CDR2 SYDVKM.

This clonotype was recorded a few times. The chain has TRBV7-2 and TRBJ2-1; 10 bases are shared with TRBD2. This CDR3 spans 18 amino acids. Germline CDR1 and CDR2: SGHTA and FQGNSA. V gave up 5 bases and J gave up 0 bases; unmatched junction bases: 10. The CDR3 reads CASSLTRLAGISYNEQFF. In nucleotides, the CDR3 is TGTGCCAGCAGCCTGACCCGACTAGCGGGCATCTCCTACAATGAGCAGTTCTTC.

The chain links TRBV5-6 to TRBJ2-7; D is uncertain. The CDR3 sequence is 12 residues long. The V end lost 1 base, the J end lost 5 bases, and 7 bases lay between the germline ends. The germline V gene has CDR1 SGHDT and CDR2 YYEEEE. DNA of the CDR3: TGTGCCAGCAGCTTGTGGAGCGACGAGCAGTACTTC. Amino acid sequence: CASSLWSDEQYF.

This clonotype was seen more than once but under ten times. The chain has TRBV29-1 and TRBJ2-1, with D hard to call. CDR1 is SQVTM, CDR2 ANQGSEA, per germline. The CDR3 totals 13 residues. V was cut by 7 bases and J by 0 bases, with 10 bases left in between. This CDR3 is CSADPSSYNEQFF. In DNA form, the CDR3 reads TGCAGCGCTGACCCTAGCTCCTACAATGAGCAGTTCTTC.